The 17 T cell receptor beta chains in this list originate from one sample, sequenced in a study of T cells in Graves' hyperthyroidism and ophthalmopathy. The TCR beta CDR3 regions underwent amplification using RNA transcripts as the source. A first-round RT-PCR of the TCR CDR3 used the HTBI primer set. TCRdb itself ran the multiplex PCR reads through MiXCR, one entry per CDR3 protein. The sample consists of a few hundred thousand distinct CDR3 sequences, approximately 22% of them appearing once. Sequencing was carried out using blood. The receptors shown here come from a woman aged 45 to 65 with Graves' hyperthyroidism.

This sequence joins TRBV6-2 or TRBV6-3 and TRBJ2-1; D may correspond to TRBD1 or TRBD2 (5 bases each). Germline CDR1 and CDR2: MNHEY and SVGEGT. The CDR3 consists of 11 residues. Trimming cost V 7 bases and J 15 bases, with 16 bases left between them. For the CDR3, the DNA is TGTGCCAGCACCGTCGAGGGGAGCGGGTTCTTC. Translation gives CASTVEGSGFF.

This clonotype was found many times. The chain carries TRBV27 and TRBJ2-5; 8 nucleotides agree with TRBD1. This CDR3 spans 14 amino acids. CDR1 MNHEY and CDR2 SMNVEV come from the germline V gene (reference sequence). The trim removed 10 bases at V and 2 bases at J, leaving 9 bases unmatched. The CDR3 DNA reads TGTGCCACCCACGGGACAGGATTTCAAGAGACCCAGTACTTC. It specifies CATHGTGFQETQYF.

This clonotype came up many times. The chain recombines TRBV12-3 or TRBV12-4 with TRBJ2-1, with a weak D call TRBD2 (5 bases). The CDR3 is 15 amino acids. Deletions cut 3 bases from V and 4 bases from J, with 13 bases between. The CDR3 DNA follows: TGTGCCAGCAGTTTCGGCGGAGGCCGGTACAATGAGCAGTTCTTC. Protein sequence: CASSFGGGRYNEQFF.

This clonotype was seen only a few times. In nucleotides, the CDR3 is TGCAGTGCTAGAGTGACAGGGAGTTCCTACGAGCAGTACTTC. It is translated as CSARVTGSSYEQYF. The rearrangement joins TRBV20-1 to TRBJ2-7; 7 nucleotides align to TRBD1. Germline assignment: CDR1 DFQATT and CDR2 SNEGSKA (reference sequence). The CDR3 sequence is 14 residues long. Trimming took 1 base from V and 1 from J; bases not matched to a gene: 4.

This clonotype was seen ten or more times. The J gene is TRBJ1-2, the V gene TRBV12-3 or TRBV12-4, with D perhaps TRBD1 (5 bases). Trimming shortened V by 8 bases and J by 0 bases, and 13 bases separated the two germline ends. The CDR3 length is 14 residues. The CDR3 nucleotides are TGTGCCAGCCGGGGGACGCCAGCTAACTATGGCTACACCTTC. This encodes CASRGTPANYGYTF.

At least ten counts were recorded for this clonotype. The chain has TRBV7-3 and TRBJ2-2; the match to TRBD1 covers 8 bases. V was pared by 5 bases and J by 7 bases, with 9 bases of the junction left unmatched. CDR3 length: 15 residues. Germline CDR1 reads SGHTA; CDR2 reads FQGTGA. CDR3 region: CASSLSDRGIGELFF. The DNA of the CDR3 is TGTGCCAGCAGCCTAAGTGACAGGGGAATCGGGGAGCTGTTTTTT.

This clonotype came up a few times. This rearrangement joins TRBV19 to TRBJ2-1; 8 bases align to TRBD2. The CDR3 has 18 residues. V lost 5 bases and J lost 5; bases outside the gene matches: 17. Germline values: CDR1 LNHDA, CDR2 SQIVND (reference sequence). This CDR3 is CASSARPPSGGAHNEQFF. CDR3 DNA sequence: TGTGCCAGTAGTGCCCGACCCCCATCGGGAGGGGCTCACAATGAGCAGTTCTTC.

The V gene is TRBV6-1, the J gene TRBJ2-7; 10 bases are shared with TRBD1. The V gene end was trimmed by 10 bases and the J gene end by 1 base; junction bases not matched to a gene: 7. This CDR3 contains 14 residues. Per the germline V gene, CDR1 is MNHNS and CDR2 is SASEGT. CDR3 amino acids: CATRPGQGSYEQYF. The CDR3 bases are TGTGCCACTCGGCCGGGACAGGGGTCCTACGAGCAGTACTTC.

This sequence joins TRBV3-1 and TRBJ1-2, with 11 bases fitting TRBD1. Germline assignment: CDR1 LGHDT and CDR2 YNNKEL (reference sequence). Trimming removed 1 base from V and 2 bases from J; junction bases left unmatched: 9. This CDR3 contains 18 residues. The chain's CDR3 is CASSQVAGTGGTNYGYTF. DNA for the CDR3: TGTGCCAGCAGCCAAGTAGCCGGGACAGGGGGTACCAACTATGGCTACACCTTC.

This clonotype was detected ten times or more. V and J are TRBV28 and TRBJ2-6; 7 nucleotides agree with TRBD1. CDR1 is MDHEN and CDR2 is SYDVKM in the germline V gene. The CDR3 has 15 residues. Trimming removed 6 bases from V and 3 bases from J; junction bases left unmatched: 5. The CDR3 nucleotides are TGTGCCAGCAGCCGACAGGGATTTGGGGCCAACGTCCTGACTTTC. Protein sequence: CASSRQGFGANVLTF.

The sample holds many counts of this clonotype. The chain uses TRBV5-4 and TRBJ2-5; 11 nucleotides agree with TRBD2. J gave up 2 bases and V 2 bases, and 2 bases lay outside the gene matches. This CDR3 region has 15 residues. Germline V gives CDR1 SGHNT, CDR2 YYREEE (reference sequence). The DNA of the CDR3 is TGTGCCAGCAGCTTCTTAGCGGGGGGGCAAGAGACCCAGTACTTC. Encoded protein: CASSFLAGGQETQYF.

V and J are TRBV6-9 and TRBJ2-7, with D uncertain. Germline V gene data show CDR1 as MNHGY and CDR2 as SVAAGI. This CDR3 has 14 residues. Trimming took 4 bases from V and 0 from J, leaving 10 bases between them. CDR3: CASSWQPNSYEQYF. The DNA for the CDR3 is TGTGCCAGCAGTTGGCAGCCTAACTCCTACGAGCAGTACTTC.

This clonotype was seen ten or more times. The chain has TRBV5-5 and TRBJ2-7; the match to TRBD1 covers 7 bases. After removal of 0 bases from V and 2 bases from J, the junction contained 5 bases not matched to a gene. Germline CDR1 and CDR2: SGHKS and YYEKEE (reference sequence). CDR3 length: 15 amino acids. The CDR3 nucleotides read TGTGCCAGCAGCTTGGAGCGGACAGGCCCCTACGAGCAGTACTTC. Amino acid sequence: CASSLERTGPYEQYF. The entire variable domain, with the rest obtained from reference TRBV5-5 and TRBJ2-7, is as follows: DAGVTQSPTHLIKTRGQQVTLRCSPISGHKSVSWYQQVLGQGPQFIFQYYEKEERGRGNFPDRFSARQFPNYSSELNVNALLLGDSALYLCASSLERTGPYEQYFGPGTRLTVT.

V usage is TRBV19 and J usage is TRBJ2-1; D ambiguous. Germline V CDR1 and CDR2: LNHDA, SQIVND (reference sequence). This CDR3 contains 15 residues. Trimming cost V 3 bases and J 6 bases, with 15 bases left between them. This CDR3 reads CASSIIRRRRNEQFF. DNA for the CDR3: TGTGCCAGTAGTATCATCAGACGGCGGCGCAATGAGCAGTTCTTC.

This clonotype occurred many times. The V gene is TRBV30, the J gene TRBJ1-3; D gene unclear. V lost 2 bases and J 2 bases, leaving 13 bases between the germline ends. The CDR3 length is 15 residues. Per germline, CDR1 GTSNPN and CDR2 SVGIG (reference sequence). CDR3 region: CAWSYRVNPGNTIYF. DNA for the CDR3: TGTGCCTGGAGTTACCGGGTGAACCCTGGAAACACCATATATTTT.

This clonotype was recorded many times. The chain recombines TRBV4-1 with TRBJ1-1; a possible D gene is TRBD1 (5 bases). Trimming cost V 2 bases and J 0 bases, with 19 bases left between them. Looked up from germline, CDR1 is MGHRA and CDR2 is YSYEKL. The length of the CDR3 is 18 residues. CDR3 in amino acids: CASSQQYRSRSVNTEAFF. The CDR3 coding sequence is TGCGCCAGCAGCCAACAATACAGGTCCAGGAGCGTGAACACTGAAGCTTTCTTT.

This clonotype came up many times. V gene TRBV6-5 combines with J gene TRBJ1-5; D is ambiguous. V was trimmed by 0 bases and J by 0 bases, leaving 3 bases between them. The CDR3 runs 14 residues. Per the germline V gene, CDR1 is MNHEY and CDR2 is SVGAGI. The CDR3, as DNA: TGTGCCAGCAGTTACTCAAATAGCAATCAGCCCCAGCATTTT. Protein: CASSYSNSNQPQHF.